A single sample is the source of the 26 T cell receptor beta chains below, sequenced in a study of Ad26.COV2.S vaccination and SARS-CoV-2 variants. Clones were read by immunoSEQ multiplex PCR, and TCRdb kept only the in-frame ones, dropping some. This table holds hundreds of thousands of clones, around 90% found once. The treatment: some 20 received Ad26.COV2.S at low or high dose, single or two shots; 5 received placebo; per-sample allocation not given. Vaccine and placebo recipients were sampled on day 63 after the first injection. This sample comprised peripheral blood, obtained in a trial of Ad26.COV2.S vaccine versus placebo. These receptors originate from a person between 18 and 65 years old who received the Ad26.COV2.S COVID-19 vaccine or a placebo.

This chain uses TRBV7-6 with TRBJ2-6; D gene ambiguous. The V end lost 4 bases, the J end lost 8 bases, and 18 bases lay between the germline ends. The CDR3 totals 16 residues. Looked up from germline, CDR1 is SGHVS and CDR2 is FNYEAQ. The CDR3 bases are TGTGCCAGCAGCTCTTTTCGGACCTCGCCCCCCAACGTCCTGACTTTC. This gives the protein CASSSFRTSPPNVLTF.

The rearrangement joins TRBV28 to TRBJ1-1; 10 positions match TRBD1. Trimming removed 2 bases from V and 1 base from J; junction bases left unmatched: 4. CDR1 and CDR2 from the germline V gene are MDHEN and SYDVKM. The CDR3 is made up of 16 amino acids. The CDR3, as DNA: TGTGCCAGCAGTTTAGGGGACAGGGGTAGGAACACTGAAGCTTTCTTT. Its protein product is CASSLGDRGRNTEAFF.

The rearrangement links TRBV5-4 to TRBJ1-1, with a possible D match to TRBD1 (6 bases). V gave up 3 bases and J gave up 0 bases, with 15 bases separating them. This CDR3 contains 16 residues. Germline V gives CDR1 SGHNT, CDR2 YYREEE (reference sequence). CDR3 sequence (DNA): TGTGCCAGCAGCTCGGAGGGGGTGTCGTTGAACACTGAAGCTTTCTTT. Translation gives CASSSEGVSLNTEAFF.

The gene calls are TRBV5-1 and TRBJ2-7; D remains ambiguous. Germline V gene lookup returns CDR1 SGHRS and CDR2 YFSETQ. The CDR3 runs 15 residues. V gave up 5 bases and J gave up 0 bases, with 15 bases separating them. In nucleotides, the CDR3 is TGCGCCAGCAGGGCCCCAGATTCAAGCTCCTACGAGCAGTACTTC. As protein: CASRAPDSSSYEQYF.

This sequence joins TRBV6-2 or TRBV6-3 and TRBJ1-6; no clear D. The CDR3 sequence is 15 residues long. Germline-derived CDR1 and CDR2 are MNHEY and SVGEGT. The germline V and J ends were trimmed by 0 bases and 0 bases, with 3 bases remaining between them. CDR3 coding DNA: TGTGCCAGCAGTTACTCGGGCTCCTATAATTCACCCCTCCACTTT. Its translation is CASSYSGSYNSPLHF.

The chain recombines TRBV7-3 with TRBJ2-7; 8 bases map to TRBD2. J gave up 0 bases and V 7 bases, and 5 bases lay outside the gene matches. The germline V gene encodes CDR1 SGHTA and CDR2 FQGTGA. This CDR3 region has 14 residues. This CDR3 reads CASTISGSSYEQYF. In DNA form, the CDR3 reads TGTGCCAGCACCATAAGCGGGAGCTCCTACGAGCAGTACTTC.

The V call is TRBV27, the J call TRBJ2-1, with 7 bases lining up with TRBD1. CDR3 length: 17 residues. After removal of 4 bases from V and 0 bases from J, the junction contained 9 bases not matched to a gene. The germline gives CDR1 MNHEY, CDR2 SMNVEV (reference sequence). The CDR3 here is CASSSIEGAGSYNEQFF. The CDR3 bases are TGTGCCAGCAGTTCCATCGAGGGGGCCGGCTCCTACAATGAGCAGTTCTTC.

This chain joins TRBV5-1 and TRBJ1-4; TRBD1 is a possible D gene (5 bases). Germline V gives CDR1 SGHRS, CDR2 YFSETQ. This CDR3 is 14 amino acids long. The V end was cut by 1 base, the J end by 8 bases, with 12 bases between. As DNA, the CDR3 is TGCGCCAGCAGCTTGACCAGGGCTGGGGAAAAACTGTTTTTT. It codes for CASSLTRAGEKLFF.

The CDR3: CASSLTVQETQYF. The CDR3 DNA is TGTGCCAGCAGCTTGACAGTGCAAGAGACCCAGTACTTC. The chain carries TRBV7-2 and TRBJ2-5; TRBD1 might be the D (5 bases). V lost 3 bases and J lost 2, with 7 bases in between. Germline V CDR1 and CDR2: SGHTA, FQGNSA. The CDR3 covers 13 residues.

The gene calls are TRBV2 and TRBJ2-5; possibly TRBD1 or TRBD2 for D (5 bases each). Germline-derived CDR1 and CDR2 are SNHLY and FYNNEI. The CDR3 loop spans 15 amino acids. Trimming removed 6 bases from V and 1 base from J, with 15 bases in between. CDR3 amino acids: CASRDTFGGQETQYF. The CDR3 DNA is TGTGCCAGCAGAGATACCTTTGGGGGCCAAGAGACCCAGTACTTC.

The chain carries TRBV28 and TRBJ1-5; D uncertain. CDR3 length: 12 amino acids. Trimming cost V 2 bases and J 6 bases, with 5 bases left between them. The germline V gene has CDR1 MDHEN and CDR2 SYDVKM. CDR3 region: CASSLIVQPQHF. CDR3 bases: TGTGCCAGCAGTTTAATCGTTCAGCCCCAGCATTTT. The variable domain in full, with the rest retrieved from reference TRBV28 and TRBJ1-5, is DVKVTQSSRYLVKRTGEKVFLECVQDMDHENMFWYRQDPGLGLRLIYFSYDVKMKEKGDIPEGYSVSREKKERFSLILESASTNQTSMYLCASSLIVQPQHFGDGTRLSIL.

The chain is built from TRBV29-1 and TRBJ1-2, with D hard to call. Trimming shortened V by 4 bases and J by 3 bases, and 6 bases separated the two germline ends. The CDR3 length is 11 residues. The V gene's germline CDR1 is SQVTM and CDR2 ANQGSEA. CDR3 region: CSVVLDYGYTF. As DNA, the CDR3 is TGCAGCGTTGTACTAGACTATGGCTACACCTTC. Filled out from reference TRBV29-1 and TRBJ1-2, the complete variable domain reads SAVISQKPSRDICQRGTSLTIQCQVDSQVTMMFWYRQQPGQSLTLIATANQGSEATYESGFVIDKFPISRPNLTFSTLTVSNMSPEDSSIYLCSVVLDYGYTFGSGTRLTVV.

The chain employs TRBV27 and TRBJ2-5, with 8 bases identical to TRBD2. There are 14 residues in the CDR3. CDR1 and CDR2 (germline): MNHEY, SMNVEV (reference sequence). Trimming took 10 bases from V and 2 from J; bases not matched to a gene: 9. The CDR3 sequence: CATSGTSYQETQYF. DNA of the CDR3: TGTGCCACCTCCGGGACTAGTTATCAAGAGACCCAGTACTTC.

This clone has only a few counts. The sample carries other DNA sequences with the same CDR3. In DNA form, the CDR3 reads TGCGCCAGCAGCTTGAACTCCTACGAGCAGTACTTC. Translating gives CASSLNSYEQYF. The genes are TRBV5-1 and TRBJ2-7; D remains ambiguous. Looked up from germline, CDR1 is SGHRS and CDR2 is YFSETQ. The CDR3 loop spans 12 amino acids. Trimming stripped 1 base from V and 0 bases from J, with 2 bases between. The complete variable domain, with remaining parts taken from reference TRBV5-1 and TRBJ2-7, reads KAGVTQTPRYLIKTRGQQVTLSCSPISGHRSVSWYQQTPGQGLQFLFEYFSETQRNKGNFPGRFSGRQFSNSRSEMNVSTLELGDSALYLCASSLNSYEQYFGPGTRLTVT.

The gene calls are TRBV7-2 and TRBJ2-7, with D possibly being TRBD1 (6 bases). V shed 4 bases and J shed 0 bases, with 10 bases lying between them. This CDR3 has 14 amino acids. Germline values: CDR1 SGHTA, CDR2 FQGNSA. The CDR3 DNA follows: TGTGCCAGCAGCTCAAGGACAGACTCCTACGAGCAGTACTTC. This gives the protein CASSSRTDSYEQYF. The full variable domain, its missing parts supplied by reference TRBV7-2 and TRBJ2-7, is GAGVSQSPSNKVTEKGKDVELRCDPISGHTALYWYRQSLGQGLEFLIYFQGNSAPDKSGLPSDRFSAERTGGSVSTLTIQRTQQEDSAVYLCASSSRTDSYEQYFGPGTRLTVT.

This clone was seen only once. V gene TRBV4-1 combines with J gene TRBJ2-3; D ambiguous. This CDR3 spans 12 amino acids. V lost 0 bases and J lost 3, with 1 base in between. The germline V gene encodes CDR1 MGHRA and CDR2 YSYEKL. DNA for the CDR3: TGCGCCAGCAGCCAAGAGACAGATACGCAGTATTTT. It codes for CASSQETDTQYF.

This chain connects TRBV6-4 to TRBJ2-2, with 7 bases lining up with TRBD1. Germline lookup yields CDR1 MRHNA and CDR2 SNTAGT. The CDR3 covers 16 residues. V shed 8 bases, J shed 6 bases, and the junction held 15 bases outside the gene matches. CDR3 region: CASSQSVTGSAGELFF. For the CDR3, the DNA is TGTGCCAGCTCCCAATCCGTGACAGGGAGTGCCGGGGAGCTGTTTTTT.

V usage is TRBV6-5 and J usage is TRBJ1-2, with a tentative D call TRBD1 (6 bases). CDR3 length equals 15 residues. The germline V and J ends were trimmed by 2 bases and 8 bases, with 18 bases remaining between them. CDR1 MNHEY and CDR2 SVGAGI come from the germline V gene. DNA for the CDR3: TGTGCCAGCAGTTACGCCCCGGGCCAGGGGAGCGGCTACACCTTC. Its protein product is CASSYAPGQGSGYTF.

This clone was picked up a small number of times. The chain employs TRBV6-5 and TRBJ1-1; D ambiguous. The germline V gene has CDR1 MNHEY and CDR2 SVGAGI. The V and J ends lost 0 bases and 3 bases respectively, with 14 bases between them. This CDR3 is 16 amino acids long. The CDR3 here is CASSYSYRSSHTEAFF. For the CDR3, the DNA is TGTGCCAGCAGTTACTCCTACAGATCTTCACACACTGAAGCTTTCTTT.

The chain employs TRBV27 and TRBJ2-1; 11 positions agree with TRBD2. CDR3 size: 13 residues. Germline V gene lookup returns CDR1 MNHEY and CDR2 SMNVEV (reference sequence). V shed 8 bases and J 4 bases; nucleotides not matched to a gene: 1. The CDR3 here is CASRTSGYNEQFF. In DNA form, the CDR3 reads TGTGCCAGCCGGACTAGCGGGTACAATGAGCAGTTCTTC.

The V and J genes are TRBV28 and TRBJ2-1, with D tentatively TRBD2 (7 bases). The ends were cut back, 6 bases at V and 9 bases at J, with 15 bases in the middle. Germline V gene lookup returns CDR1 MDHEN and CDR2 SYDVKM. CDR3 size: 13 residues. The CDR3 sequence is CASRWGGQAEQFF. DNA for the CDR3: TGTGCCAGCAGGTGGGGGGGGCAAGCTGAGCAGTTCTTC.

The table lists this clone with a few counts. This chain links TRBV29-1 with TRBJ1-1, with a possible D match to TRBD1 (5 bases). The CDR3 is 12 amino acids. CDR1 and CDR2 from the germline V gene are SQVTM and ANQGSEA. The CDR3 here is CSTGDTLTEAFF. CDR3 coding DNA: TGCAGTACGGGGGATACCCTCACTGAAGCTTTCTTT.

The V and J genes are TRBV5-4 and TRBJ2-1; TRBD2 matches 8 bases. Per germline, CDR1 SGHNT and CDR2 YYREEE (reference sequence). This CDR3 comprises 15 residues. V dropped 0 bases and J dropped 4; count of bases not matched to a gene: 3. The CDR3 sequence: CASSLETSGYNEQFF. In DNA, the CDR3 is TGTGCCAGCAGCTTGGAAACTAGCGGATACAATGAGCAGTTCTTC.

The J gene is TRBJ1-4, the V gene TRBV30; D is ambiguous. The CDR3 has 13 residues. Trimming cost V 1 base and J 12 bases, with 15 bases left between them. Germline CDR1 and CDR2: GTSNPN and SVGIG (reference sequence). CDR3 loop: CAWSGTLLLELFF. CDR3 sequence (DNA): TGTGCCTGGAGTGGGACTCTACTGCTGGAACTGTTTTTT. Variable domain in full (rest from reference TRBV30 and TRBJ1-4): SQTIHQWPATLVQPVGSPLSLECTVEGTSNPNLYWYRQAAGRGLQLLFYSVGIGQISSEVPQNLSASRPQDRQFILSSKKLLLSDSGFYLCAWSGTLLLELFFGSGTQLSVL.

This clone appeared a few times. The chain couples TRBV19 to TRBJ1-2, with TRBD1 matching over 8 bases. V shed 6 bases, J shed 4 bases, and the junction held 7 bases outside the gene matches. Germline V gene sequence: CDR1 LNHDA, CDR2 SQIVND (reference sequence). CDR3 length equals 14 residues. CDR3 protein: CASSSTDRGYGYTF. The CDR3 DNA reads TGTGCCAGTAGCTCAACAGACAGGGGCTATGGCTACACCTTC.

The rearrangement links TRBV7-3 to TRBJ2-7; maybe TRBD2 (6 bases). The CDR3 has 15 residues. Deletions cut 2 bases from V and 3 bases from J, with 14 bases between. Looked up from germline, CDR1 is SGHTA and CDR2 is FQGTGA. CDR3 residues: CASSLFPGAFYEQYF. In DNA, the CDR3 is TGTGCCAGCAGCTTATTTCCGGGAGCGTTCTACGAGCAGTACTTC. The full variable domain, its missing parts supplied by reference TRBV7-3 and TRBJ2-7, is GAGVSQTPSNKVTEKGKYVELRCDPISGHTALYWYRQSLGQGPEFLIYFQGTGAADDSGLPNDRFFAVRPEGSVSTLKIQRTERGDSAVYLCASSLFPGAFYEQYFGPGTRLTVT.